This is a list of T cell receptor beta chains from one sample in a study of control samples from healthy donors and cancer patients. Here immunoSEQ multiplex PCR was the method, and the copy in TCRdb shows in-frame clones only, minus some. The sample yields fewer than 100,000 clones, roughly four fifths seen once. The sample taken for sequencing was blood. These receptors originate from a man in his sixties in good health. The CDR3 runs from the conserved cysteine through the conserved F or W. Each record gives: D gene, J gene, clone size, V gene, CDR3 DNA, CDR3 protein. A D gene is named only where the DNA matches it firmly. Clone size appears in some rows only: once, few, many, or a class for an expanded clone.

D gene: TRBD2
J gene: TRBJ2-5
clone size: once
V gene: TRBV11-3
CDR3 DNA: TGTGCCAGCAGCCGCACAGCGGGGGGGATAGGAGAGACCCAGTACTTC
CDR3 protein: CASSRTAGGIGETQYF

D gene: NA
J gene: TRBJ2-2
clone size: NA
V gene: TRBV4-1
CDR3 DNA: TGCGCCAGCAGCCAACCAAGGGAGTCCCGGGAGCTGTTTTTT
CDR3 protein: CASSQPRESRELFF

D gene: TRBD2
J gene: TRBJ2-1
clone size: once
V gene: TRBV4-1
CDR3 DNA: TGCGCCAGCAGCCACCCCTTTAGCGGGAGGATCTACAATGAGCAGTTCTTC
CDR3 protein: CASSHPFSGRIYNEQFF

D gene: TRBD1
J gene: TRBJ1-2
clone size: NA
V gene: TRBV14
CDR3 DNA: TGTGCCAGCAGCCTAACAAGACAGGGGGCAAGTGGCTACACCTTC
CDR3 protein: CASSLTRQGASGYTF

D gene: TRBD2
J gene: TRBJ2-3
clone size: NA
V gene: TRBV6-4
CDR3 DNA: TGTGCCAGCAGTTTACTAGCGGGTAGCACAGATACGCAGTATTTT
CDR3 protein: CASSLLAGSTDTQYF

D gene: NA
J gene: TRBJ1-5
clone size: NA
V gene: TRBV4-1
CDR3 DNA: TGCGCCAGCAGCCAAGGGCGGCTGGGGGATCAGCCCCAGCATTTT
CDR3 protein: CASSQGRLGDQPQHF

D gene: NA
J gene: TRBJ2-7
clone size: NA
V gene: TRBV12-3/TRBV12-4
CDR3 DNA: TGTGCCAGCAGTACCCCACTGTCCTACGAGCAGTACTTC
CDR3 protein: CASSTPLSYEQYF

D gene: TRBD1
J gene: TRBJ2-7
clone size: NA
V gene: TRBV25-1
CDR3 DNA: TGTGCCAGCGGACAGGGGAGTTCCTACGAGCAGTACTTC
CDR3 protein: CASGQGSSYEQYF

D gene: NA
J gene: TRBJ2-1
clone size: NA
V gene: TRBV9
CDR3 DNA: TGTGCCAGCAGCAGACGGATTAGAGGGGGGAGCAAATTTAATGAGCAGTTCTTC
CDR3 protein: CASSRRIRGGSKFNEQFF

D gene: NA
J gene: TRBJ2-7
clone size: NA
V gene: TRBV9
CDR3 DNA: TGTGCCAGCAGCGTAGGGGACGGGAGCCCTTACTACGAGCAGTACTTC
CDR3 protein: CASSVGDGSPYYEQYF